The 21 T cell receptor beta chains reported below all come from one sample, sequenced in a study of blood T cell repertoires in COVID-19. TCRdb keeps only in-frame clones here, not all; method: immunoSEQ multiplex PCR. The sample holds roughly 150,000 clones, around four fifths seen once. Sample: peripheral blood. The receptors originated from a woman older than 75 with acute or convalescent COVID-19.

This chain connects TRBV7-9 to TRBJ1-1, with 7 bases matching TRBD1. Germline CDR1 SEHNR, CDR2 FQNEAQ (reference sequence). Trimming cost V 8 bases and J 3 bases; bases outside gene matches: 15. This CDR3 has 16 residues. The DNA of the CDR3 is TGTGCCAGCTGTCGGGGCAGGGGGGTCGGGGACACTGAAGCTTTCTTT. This gives the protein CASCRGRGVGDTEAFF.

There are many counts of this clone. V is TRBV18 and J is TRBJ2-7, with 8 bases fitting TRBD1. Looked up from germline, CDR1 is KGHSH and CDR2 is LQKENI. CDR3 length: 13 amino acids. Germline trimming cut 3 bases from V and 4 bases from J; bases unmatched to any gene: 2. CDR3: CASSPGQDYEQYF. The CDR3 DNA follows: TGTGCCAGCTCACCGGGACAGGATTACGAGCAGTACTTC. The whole variable domain, remainder taken from reference TRBV18 and TRBJ2-7, is NAGVMQNPRHLVRRRGQEARLRCSPMKGHSHVYWYRQLPEEGLKFMVYLQKENIIDESGMPKERFSAEFPKEGPSILRIQQVVRGDSAAYFCASSPGQDYEQYFGPGTRLTVT.

The rearrangement links TRBV5-6 to TRBJ2-7; 7 bases align to TRBD1. The V and J ends lost 4 bases and 5 bases, in that order; junction bases with no gene match: 6. Looked up from germline, CDR1 is SGHDT and CDR2 is YYEEEE. CDR3 length: 13 residues. For the CDR3, the DNA is TGTGCCAGCAGCCCTTACGACAGGGACGAGCAGTACTTC. This translates into CASSPYDRDEQYF.

The chain combines TRBV19 with TRBJ1-6; the D gene is possibly TRBD1 (6 bases). Germline values: CDR1 LNHDA, CDR2 SQIVND (reference sequence). The CDR3 is 14 amino acids. With 3 bases removed from V and 11 bases from J, the gap between germline ends came to 14 bases. In DNA, the CDR3 is TGTGCCAGTAGTATGGGGGGGCCTGGGCCACCCCTCCACTTT. Residues: CASSMGGPGPPLHF.

This clone was counted a single time. J is TRBJ2-7 and V is TRBV6-1; TRBD1 matches at 8 bases. The V and J ends lost 2 bases and 6 bases, in that order; junction bases with no gene match: 6. Germline V gene sequence: CDR1 MNHNS, CDR2 SASEGT. CDR3 length equals 14 residues. The CDR3 here is CASSEWNRGIEQYF. The CDR3 coding sequence is TGTGCCAGCAGTGAATGGAACAGGGGGATCGAGCAGTACTTC.

The chain is built from TRBV27 and TRBJ1-2, with TRBD1 matching over 8 bases. With 7 bases clipped from V and 4 bases from J, the junction kept 14 bases outside the gene matches. CDR3 length equals 16 residues. Germline V lookup: CDR1 MNHEY, CDR2 SMNVEV (reference sequence). CDR3 nucleotides: TGTGCCAGCACGGAGTTCTCCGGACAGGGTATCTATGGCTACACCTTC. It yields the protein CASTEFSGQGIYGYTF.

This clone was seen more than once but under ten times. The V and J genes are TRBV5-1 and TRBJ2-3; 7 bases fit TRBD1. The length of the CDR3 is 17 residues. Per the germline V gene, CDR1 is SGHRS and CDR2 is YFSETQ. J was trimmed by 6 bases and V by 3 bases; bases with no gene match: 16. The CDR3 DNA is TGCGCCAGCAGCTCGGGACAGACAAGCGTCCTTTGGGATACGCAGTATTTT. It translates to CASSSGQTSVLWDTQYF.

The CDR3 DNA reads TGCGCCAGCAGTGACCCCGGACAGGCGATCGTCTACACCTTC. Residues: CASSDPGQAIVYTF. The chain links TRBV10-2 to TRBJ1-2, with 7 nucleotides matching TRBD1. Germline CDR1 and CDR2: WSHSY and SAAADI. This CDR3 contains 14 residues. V lost 3 bases and J lost 10; bases outside the gene matches: 11.

This clone was seen many times. The V call is TRBV20-1, the J call TRBJ1-4, with 9 bases that match TRBD1. Germline CDR1 is DFQATT and CDR2 is SNEGSKA (reference sequence). The CDR3 is 16 amino acids. The V segment lost 3 bases and the J segment 8 bases; nucleotides outside the gene matches: 13. In DNA form, the CDR3 reads TGCAGTGCTAGTCCCGGGACAGGGAGAGTACGGGAAAAACTGTTTTTT. As protein: CSASPGTGRVREKLFF.

This clone appeared once. The genes are TRBV5-6 and TRBJ2-3; 7 nucleotides line up with TRBD1. V lost 1 base to trimming and J lost 0 bases; unmatched junction nucleotides: 2. CDR1 is SGHDT and CDR2 is YYEEEE in the germline V gene. CDR3 length: 15 residues. CDR3 in amino acids: CASSLRDRSTDTQYF. DNA for the CDR3: TGTGCCAGCAGCTTGAGGGACAGAAGCACAGATACGCAGTATTTT.

V is TRBV4-3 and J is TRBJ1-2, with TRBD1 identical over 9 bases. V dropped 3 bases and J dropped 5; count of bases not matched to a gene: 4. Germline V lookup: CDR1 LGHNA, CDR2 YSLEER. The CDR3 runs to 14 residues. DNA for the CDR3: TGCGCCAGCAGCCACAGACAGGGGGGATATGGCTACACCTTC. Protein product: CASSHRQGGYGYTF.

The V and J genes are TRBV7-8 and TRBJ2-1; D is possibly TRBD2 (5 bases). The CDR3 runs to 13 residues. With 6 bases removed from V and 6 bases from J, the gap between germline ends came to 12 bases. Germline V gene lookup returns CDR1 SGHVS and CDR2 FQNEAQ. This CDR3 reads CASSRREGNEQFF. In DNA form, the CDR3 reads TGTGCCAGCAGTCGACGGGAAGGCAATGAGCAGTTCTTC.

The chain combines TRBV4-2 with TRBJ1-6, with D hard to call. This CDR3 has 14 residues. Deletions cut 4 bases from V and 12 bases from J, with 16 bases between. The germline V gene has CDR1 LGHNA and CDR2 YNFKEQ. CDR3 protein: CASSRRNSEGPLHF. The CDR3 DNA reads TGTGCCAGCAGCCGCCGAAATTCGGAGGGACCCCTCCACTTT.

The V call is TRBV5-1, the J call TRBJ2-1; D is ambiguous. V was clipped by 1 base and J by 11 bases, with 13 bases between them. The CDR3 is 13 residues long. The germline CDR1 and CDR2 sequences are SGHRS and YFSETQ. CDR3 sequence reads: CASSLMVEEQQFF. The CDR3 DNA reads TGCGCCAGCAGCTTGATGGTCGAGGAACAGCAGTTCTTC.

Only one count was recorded for this clone. The chain carries TRBV11-3 and TRBJ2-3, with 7 bases identical to TRBD2. Germline CDR1 SGHNT, CDR2 YENEEA. V was pared by 0 bases and J by 5 bases, with 5 bases of the junction left unmatched. CDR3 size: 15 residues. The DNA for the CDR3 is TGTGCCAGCAGCTTAGAGGGAGGGGCAGGAGATACGCAGTATTTT. Translating it yields CASSLEGGAGDTQYF.

The table lists this clone with a count of one. The chain is built from TRBV27 and TRBJ2-5; TRBD2 matches 7 bases. This CDR3 spans 16 amino acids. Per the germline V gene, CDR1 is MNHEY and CDR2 is SMNVEV (reference sequence). After removal of 2 bases from V and 2 bases from J, the junction contained 8 bases not matched to a gene. This CDR3 reads CASSLGWGGFQETQYF. DNA for the CDR3: TGTGCCAGCAGTTTAGGTTGGGGGGGTTTTCAAGAGACCCAGTACTTC.

The gene calls are TRBV25-1 and TRBJ2-7; weak D call: TRBD2 (6 bases). CDR3 length: 12 amino acids. Between the trimmed V and J ends, which lost 4 bases and 8 bases, there was a span of 12 bases. The V gene's germline CDR1 is MGHDK and CDR2 SYGVNS. The CDR3 spells CASSAPSGQQYF. The CDR3 DNA follows: TGTGCCAGCAGTGCCCCGAGCGGGCAGCAGTACTTC.

The chain couples TRBV10-3 to TRBJ1-1; the match to TRBD1 covers 9 bases. V was pared by 6 bases and J by 4 bases, with 6 bases of the junction left unmatched. Germline lookup yields CDR1 ENHRY and CDR2 SYGVKD. The CDR3 sequence is 14 residues long. The CDR3 nucleotides are TGTGCCATCAGCCCGGGACAGGGAGGCACTGAAGCTTTCTTT. Translated: CAISPGQGGTEAFF.

The V and J genes are TRBV7-2 and TRBJ2-7; unclear D gene. Trimming removed 1 base from V and 0 bases from J, with 19 bases in between. From germline, CDR1 is SGHTA and CDR2 FQGNSA. The CDR3 runs 18 residues. The CDR3 sequence: CASSLGLGAHTLSYEQYF. As DNA, the CDR3 is TGTGCCAGCAGCTTAGGGCTGGGCGCGCACACACTCTCCTACGAGCAGTACTTC.

This sequence joins TRBV4-2 and TRBJ2-2; 10 bases line up with TRBD2. Per the germline V gene, CDR1 is LGHNA and CDR2 is YNFKEQ. This CDR3 is 15 amino acids long. With 3 bases clipped from V and 7 bases from J, the junction kept 5 bases outside the gene matches. DNA of the CDR3: TGTGCCAGCAGCCAGGCTAGCGGGGGCGTCGGGGAGCTGTTTTTT. This translates into CASSQASGGVGELFF.

This clone was recorded a few times. The chain combines TRBV6-5 with TRBJ1-6, with 7 bases aligning to TRBD1. Looked up from germline, CDR1 is MNHEY and CDR2 is SVGAGI. V lost 2 bases and J lost 9; bases outside the gene matches: 4. The CDR3 extends over 14 amino acids. CDR3 sequence: CASSYDRARSPLHF. The CDR3 DNA is TGTGCCAGCAGTTACGACAGGGCGCGTTCACCCCTCCACTTT.